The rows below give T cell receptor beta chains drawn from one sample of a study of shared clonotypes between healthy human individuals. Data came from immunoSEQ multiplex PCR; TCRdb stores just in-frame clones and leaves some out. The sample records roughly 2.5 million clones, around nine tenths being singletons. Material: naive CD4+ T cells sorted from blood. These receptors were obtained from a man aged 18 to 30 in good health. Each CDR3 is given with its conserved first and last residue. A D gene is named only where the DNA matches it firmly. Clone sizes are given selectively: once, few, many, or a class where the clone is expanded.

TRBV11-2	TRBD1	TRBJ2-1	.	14	TGTGCCAGCAGCTTGACAGGGACGGACAATGAGCAGTTCTTC	CASSLTGTDNEQFF
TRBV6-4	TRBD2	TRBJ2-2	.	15	TGTGCCAGCAGTCCTCGGGGGGGGACCACCGGGGAGCTGTTTTTT	CASSPRGGTTGELFF
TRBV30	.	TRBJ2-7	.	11	TGTGCCTGGAGAAGGTCCGGAGCCGGGTACTTC	CAWRRSGAGYF
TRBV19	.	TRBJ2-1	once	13	TGTGCCACCGCCGGGACTCGCTACAATGAGCAGTTCTTC	CATAGTRYNEQFF
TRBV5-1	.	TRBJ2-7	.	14	TGCGCCAGCAGCTTGGTTGGGCTCGCCTACGAGCAGTACTTC	CASSLVGLAYEQYF
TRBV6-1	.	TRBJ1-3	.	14	TGTGCCAGCGATACACAAGCCTCTGGAAACACCATATATTTT	CASDTQASGNTIYF
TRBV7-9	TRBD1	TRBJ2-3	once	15	TGTGCCAGCAGCTTCCCGGGACAGACCACAGATACGCAGTATTTT	CASSFPGQTTDTQYF
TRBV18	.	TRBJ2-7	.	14	TGTGCCAGCTCACCAAATCCAGCGCGCTACGAGCAGTACTTC	CASSPNPARYEQYF
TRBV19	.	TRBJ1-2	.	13	TGTGCCAGTACGGACGGCCGAAACTATGGCTACACCTTC	CASTDGRNYGYTF
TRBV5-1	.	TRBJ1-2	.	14	TGCGCCAGCAGCTCGGACAGTTTTGGGGTCGACTACACCTTC	CASSSDSFGVDYTF